Below are 21 T cell receptor beta chains sequenced from a single sample in a study of cytomegalovirus exposure and HLA in healthy donors. The PCR used 60 Vbeta and 13 Jbeta primers. Clones were read by immunoSEQ multiplex PCR, and TCRdb kept only the in-frame ones, dropping some. The top ten clones hold 2% to 3% of a sample with 100,000 to 150,000 clones, about 61% of them seen once. Sequenced sample: PBMCs. Receptors were obtained from a woman in her thirties or forties in good health and CMV-seronegative.

CDR3 residues: CASSGIQEFKNIQYF. The CDR3 bases are TGTGCCAGCAGTGGAATACAGGAATTCAAAAACATTCAGTACTTC. V gene TRBV25-1 combines with J gene TRBJ2-4; possibly TRBD1 for D (5 bases). From germline, CDR1 is MGHDK and CDR2 SYGVNS. This CDR3 has 15 amino acids. The V end was cut by 4 bases, the J end by 3 bases, with 13 bases between.

The rearrangement uses TRBV15 and TRBJ1-1; D gene ambiguous. The CDR3 contains 13 residues. V lost 4 bases and J 0 bases, leaving 6 bases between the germline ends. Per germline, CDR1 LNHNV and CDR2 YYDKDF (reference sequence). CDR3 residues: CATSTRVNTEAFF. The CDR3 region has the DNA TGTGCCACCAGCACTAGAGTGAACACTGAAGCTTTCTTT.

V and J are TRBV9 and TRBJ1-6; 9 nucleotides agree with TRBD1. The germline CDR1 and CDR2 sequences are SGDLS and YYNGEE. The V gene end was trimmed by 3 bases and the J gene end by 9 bases; junction bases not matched to a gene: 7. There are 15 residues in the CDR3. This chain's CDR3 is CASSARDRESSPLHF. CDR3 DNA sequence: TGTGCCAGCAGCGCCCGGGACAGGGAGTCTTCACCCCTCCACTTT.

The CDR3 coding sequence is TGTGCCAGCAGCTTAGGATTGGGCAGTATTAGCAATCAGCCCCAGCATTTT. It is translated as CASSLGLGSISNQPQHF. The chain joins TRBV11-2 to TRBJ1-5, with D uncertain. CDR1 is SGHAT and CDR2 is FQNNGV in the germline V gene. The length of the CDR3 is 17 residues. Trimming removed 1 base from V and 0 bases from J, with 13 bases in between.

V is TRBV2 and J is TRBJ2-3; TRBD2 matches 9 bases. CDR3 length: 15 amino acids. Germline assignment: CDR1 SNHLY and CDR2 FYNNEI. Germline trimming cut 7 bases from V and 0 bases from J; bases unmatched to any gene: 5. The CDR3 DNA sequence: TGTGCCAGCAATAGCGGGGGATCTAGCACAGATACGCAGTATTTT. Translating gives CASNSGGSSTDTQYF. The complete variable domain, with remaining parts taken from reference TRBV2 and TRBJ2-3, reads EPEVTQTPSHQVTQMGQEVILRCVPISNHLYFYWYRQILGQKVEFLVSFYNNEISEKSEIFDDQFSVERPDGSNFTLKIRSTKLEDSAMYFCASNSGGSSTDTQYFGPGTRLTVL.

CDR3 region: CASSLGWTALNTEAFF. CDR3 coding DNA: TGCGCCAGCAGCTTGGGCTGGACAGCCCTAAACACTGAAGCTTTCTTT. The genes are TRBV5-1 and TRBJ1-1; TRBD1 is a possible D gene (6 bases). V was trimmed by 0 bases and J by 2 bases, leaving 14 bases between them. The CDR3 consists of 16 residues. Germline CDR1 is SGHRS and CDR2 is YFSETQ.

The chain joins TRBV7-9 to TRBJ1-1; no clear D gene. The CDR3 covers 15 residues. V dropped 6 bases and J dropped 6 bases, with 20 bases sitting between them. The germline V gene has CDR1 SEHNR and CDR2 FQNEAQ (reference sequence). The CDR3 spells CASSPPGHGGPEAFF. CDR3 bases: TGTGCCAGCAGTCCCCCGGGCCATGGAGGACCTGAAGCTTTCTTT.

The V gene is TRBV11-2, the J gene TRBJ1-1; TRBD1 matches 7 bases. The CDR3 consists of 13 residues. Trimming removed 5 bases from V and 4 bases from J; junction bases left unmatched: 4. The germline CDR1 and CDR2 sequences are SGHAT and FQNNGV. CDR3 DNA sequence: TGTGCCAGCAGCCTAGGGACAGCCACTGAAGCTTTCTTT. Its protein product is CASSLGTATEAFF. Drawing the rest from reference TRBV11-2 and TRBJ1-1, the complete variable domain is EAGVAQSPRYKIIEKRQSVAFWCNPISGHATLYWYQQILGQGPKLLIQFQNNGVVDDSQLPKDRFSAERLKGVDSTLKIQPAKLEDSAVYLCASSLGTATEAFFGQGTRLTVV.

The chain is built from TRBV15 and TRBJ1-5; unclear D gene. Germline V CDR1 and CDR2: LNHNV, YYDKDF (reference sequence). Trimming stripped 2 bases from V and 0 bases from J, with 5 bases between. The CDR3 has 14 residues. The CDR3 DNA sequence: TGTGCCACCAGCAGACCGGGTAGCAATCAGCCCCAGCATTTT. Translation: CATSRPGSNQPQHF.

V and J are TRBV10-3 and TRBJ2-1, with D possibly matching TRBD1 (6 bases). Germline V gives CDR1 ENHRY, CDR2 SYGVKD. Trimming removed 0 bases from V and 0 bases from J, with 6 bases in between. The CDR3 is 15 amino acids. The CDR3 coding sequence is TGTGCCATCAGTGAGTCGGACAGCTCCTACAATGAGCAGTTCTTC. Encoded protein: CAISESDSSYNEQFF.

The J gene is TRBJ1-1, the V gene TRBV15; 7 bases are shared with TRBD1. This CDR3 contains 14 residues. Looked up from germline, CDR1 is LNHNV and CDR2 is YYDKDF (reference sequence). After removal of 1 base from V and 8 bases from J, the junction contained 7 bases not matched to a gene. The CDR3 nucleotides are TGTGCCACCAGCAGAGTACTTACAGGGGTGGAAGCTTTCTTT. This codes for CATSRVLTGVEAFF. The full variable domain, completed using reference TRBV15 and TRBJ1-1, is DAMVIQNPRYQVTQFGKPVTLSCSQTLNHNVMYWYQQKSSQAPKLLFHYYDKDFNNEADTPDNFQSRRPNTSFCFLDIRSPGLGDTAMYLCATSRVLTGVEAFFGQGTRLTVV.

This clone has a handful of counts. The chain recombines TRBV7-6 with TRBJ2-2, with D maybe TRBD2 (6 bases). V lost 0 bases and J 0 bases, leaving 17 bases between the germline ends. CDR3 length: 19 residues. Germline lookup yields CDR1 SGHVS and CDR2 FNYEAQ. The CDR3 protein is CASSLASPGEYSNTGELFF. The CDR3 DNA is TGTGCCAGCAGCTTAGCTAGCCCGGGGGAATATTCGAACACCGGGGAGCTGTTTTTT.

This sequence joins TRBV5-4 and TRBJ2-1, with 7 bases fitting TRBD1. V gave up 4 bases and J gave up 3 bases; unmatched junction bases: 7. Looked up from germline, CDR1 is SGHNT and CDR2 is YYREEE (reference sequence). This CDR3 spans 15 amino acids. CDR3 region: CASSLTTGSYNEQFF. The CDR3 DNA reads TGTGCCAGCAGCCTGACGACAGGGAGCTACAATGAGCAGTTCTTC.

J is TRBJ2-3 and V is TRBV9; 7 bases map to TRBD2. CDR1 is SGDLS and CDR2 is YYNGEE in the germline V gene. V lost 3 bases to trimming and J lost 3 bases; unmatched junction nucleotides: 10. This CDR3 is 16 amino acids long. CDR3 nucleotide sequence: TGTGCCAGCAGCGGCCTTGGGGGGGGAAGGACAGATACGCAGTATTTT. It specifies CASSGLGGGRTDTQYF.

This chain connects TRBV4-1 to TRBJ2-1, with a tentative D call TRBD2 (7 bases). Germline-derived CDR1 and CDR2 are MGHRA and YSYEKL. V lost 1 base to trimming and J lost 7 bases, with 14 bases between them. The CDR3 contains 15 residues. The CDR3 bases are TGCGCCAGCAGCCAAGTACAGGGTAGCGGGAATGAGCAGTTCTTC. Its translation: CASSQVQGSGNEQFF.

The chain links TRBV11-2 to TRBJ1-1, with D uncertain. This CDR3 contains 12 residues. The V gene lost 6 bases and the J gene lost 2 bases, with 7 bases spanning the gap. The V gene's germline CDR1 is SGHAT and CDR2 FQNNGV. In DNA form, the CDR3 reads TGTGCCAGCAGGTCAAGCAACACTGAAGCTTTCTTT. This gives the protein CASRSSNTEAFF. Filled out from reference TRBV11-2 and TRBJ1-1, the complete variable domain reads EAGVAQSPRYKIIEKRQSVAFWCNPISGHATLYWYQQILGQGPKLLIQFQNNGVVDDSQLPKDRFSAERLKGVDSTLKIQPAKLEDSAVYLCASRSSNTEAFFGQGTRLTVV.

The V and J genes are TRBV18 and TRBJ1-3, with D unclear. V lost 2 bases, J lost 4 bases, and 12 bases lay in between. The CDR3 contains 15 residues. The germline CDR1 and CDR2 sequences are KGHSH and LQKENI. The CDR3 sequence: CASSPVSDVGNTIYF. The DNA of the CDR3 is TGTGCCAGCTCACCAGTGAGTGATGTAGGAAACACCATATATTTT. Looking up the rest from reference TRBV18 and TRBJ1-3 gives the full variable domain: NAGVMQNPRHLVRRRGQEARLRCSPMKGHSHVYWYRQLPEEGLKFMVYLQKENIIDESGMPKERFSAEFPKEGPSILRIQQVVRGDSAAYFCASSPVSDVGNTIYFGEGSWLTVV.

V and J are TRBV6-5 and TRBJ2-1, with TRBD1 matching over 8 bases. This CDR3 region has 14 residues. Germline CDR1 MNHEY, CDR2 SVGAGI. V trimming: 10 bases; J trimming: 2 bases; junction bases outside the gene matches: 7. CDR3 residues: CATKPGQAYNEQFF. The DNA for the CDR3 is TGTGCCACAAAACCGGGACAGGCCTACAATGAGCAGTTCTTC.

This chain uses TRBV7-9 with TRBJ1-2; D gene ambiguous. There are 14 residues in the CDR3. The V end lost 5 bases, the J end lost 3 bases, and 13 bases lay between the germline ends. CDR1 and CDR2 (germline): SEHNR, FQNEAQ (reference sequence). CDR3 sequence reads: CASSNFSRDYGYTF. The CDR3 DNA reads as TGTGCCAGCAGCAATTTCTCCCGCGACTATGGCTACACCTTC.

This chain joins TRBV6-6 and TRBJ1-1; D is possibly TRBD1 (5 bases). V lost 4 bases and J lost 1, with 13 bases in between. The CDR3 totals 15 residues. CDR1 is MNHNY and CDR2 is SVGAGI in the germline V gene (reference sequence). CDR3 in amino acids: CASSFNGQGNTEAFF. The CDR3 region has the DNA TGTGCCAGCAGTTTTAATGGTCAGGGGAACACTGAAGCTTTCTTT.

This clone has only a few counts. This chain uses TRBV19 with TRBJ2-5; maybe TRBD1 (6 bases). The CDR3 covers 16 residues. With 5 bases removed from V and 2 bases from J, the gap between germline ends came to 18 bases. The germline V gene has CDR1 LNHDA and CDR2 SQIVND (reference sequence). This chain's CDR3 is CASSATSRGGQETQYF. The CDR3 nucleotides read TGTGCCAGTAGTGCTACCTCCAGGGGCGGACAAGAGACCCAGTACTTC.